Given below is one T cell receptor beta chain in context. The data were obtained in a study of blood T cell repertoires in COVID-19. Generated by immunoSEQ multiplex PCR, the TCRdb table keeps only in-frame clones and is missing some. The sample consists of around 99,000 clones, 90% of them appearing once. The length of the CDR3 is 15 residues. V lost 4 bases, J lost 3 bases, and 1 base stayed unmatched. CDR1 LNHDA and CDR2 SQIVND come from the germline V gene (reference sequence). The sequenced material came from peripheral blood. This TCR was recovered from a man aged 50 to 59 with acute or convalescent COVID-19. The gene calls are TRBV19 and TRBJ2-1, with TRBD2 matching over 12 bases. The CDR3 DNA reads as TGTGCCAGTAGTAAGACTAGCGGGAGCTACAATGAGCAGTTCTTC. Translation gives CASSKTSGSYNEQFF. Full variable domain (missing parts from reference TRBV19 and TRBJ2-1): DGGITQSPKYLFRKEGQNVTLSCEQNLNHDAMYWYRQDPGQGLRLIYYSQIVNDFQKGDIAEGYSVSREKKESFPLTVTSAQKNPTAFYLCASSKTSGSYNEQFFGPGTRLTVL.